Listed here are 26 T cell receptor beta chains from one sample, sequenced in a study of T cell responses to AZD1222 COVID-19 vaccine (TCRdb year 2021). The library was produced with the immunoSEQ multiplex PCR assay. Entries here come from immuneACCESS through TCRdb and include only in-frame sequences with V and J called. Some clones fail to appear in such tables; in the studies checked, an unresolved V gene covers under half of the shortfall, and the cause of the remainder is unknown. The sample yields just over 60,000 clones; roughly three quarters were counted once. In total, the top ten clones hold around 15% of the sample. This specimen's time point label, per the study, means: baseline before first vaccination. The material was peripheral blood, obtained on day 0 of AZD1222 vaccination. These receptors were collected from an adult in good health.

V usage is TRBV18 and J usage is TRBJ1-1, with TRBD1 matching 9 bases. Germline V CDR1 and CDR2: KGHSH, LQKENI. V lost 3 bases, J lost 0 bases, and 5 bases stayed unmatched. CDR3 size: 16 residues. CDR3 DNA sequence: TGTGCCAGCTCACCCGGTACAGGGGGCTTGAACACTGAAGCTTTCTTT. It is translated as CASSPGTGGLNTEAFF.

CDR3 amino acids: CASSLDIRSGYTF. Here the CDR3 DNA reads TGTGCCAGCAGCTTGGATATTAGGTCTGGCTACACCTTC. This chain joins TRBV7-2 and TRBJ1-2; no firm D call. The CDR3 is 13 residues long. V lost 3 bases and J lost 7, with 12 bases in between. The germline V gene has CDR1 SGHTA and CDR2 FQGNSA.

The chain links TRBV28 to TRBJ1-2; D ambiguous. CDR3 size: 16 residues. The V end was cut by 4 bases, the J end by 2 bases, with 17 bases between. CDR1 and CDR2 from the germline V gene are MDHEN and SYDVKM. The CDR3 DNA sequence: TGTGCCAGCAGTTCCCCTCGAGAGGGTGTCAACTATGGCTACACCTTC. It codes for CASSSPREGVNYGYTF.

Concerning this clone itself: The sample has other DNA sequences that encode this CDR3 too. The chain links TRBV12-3 or TRBV12-4 to TRBJ2-7, with D unresolved. Trimming removed 3 bases from V and 4 bases from J, with 4 bases in between. This CDR3 spans 11 amino acids. CDR3: CASSLGYEQYF. The CDR3 DNA reads as TGTGCCAGCAGTTTGGGGTACGAGCAGTACTTC.

V and J are TRBV19 and TRBJ2-1; 7 bases map to TRBD1. V was clipped by 4 bases and J by 4 bases; unmatched bases: 10. Germline lookup yields CDR1 LNHDA and CDR2 SQIVND (reference sequence). The CDR3 extends over 16 amino acids. The chain's CDR3 is CASSTSRDRLYNEQFF. CDR3 in DNA: TGTGCCAGTAGTACATCCCGGGACAGACTTTACAATGAGCAGTTCTTC.

The chain couples TRBV11-3 to TRBJ2-3; 7 bases fit TRBD1. The CDR3 contains 15 residues. The V and J ends lost 2 bases and 3 bases, in that order; junction bases with no gene match: 5. Germline V gene lookup returns CDR1 SGHNT and CDR2 YENEEA. The CDR3 protein is CASSLSETGTDTQYF. The CDR3 nucleotides read TGTGCCAGCAGCTTAAGCGAGACAGGGACAGATACGCAGTATTTT.

V usage is TRBV13 and J usage is TRBJ2-5, with D uncertain. Per germline, CDR1 PRHDT and CDR2 FYEKMQ (reference sequence). The CDR3 covers 15 residues. Trimming left V 2 bases short and J 4 bases short, with 14 bases between. DNA for the CDR3: TGTGCCAGCAGCTTACGGGCCCCGGGCCCAGAGACCCAGTACTTC. Protein product: CASSLRAPGPETQYF.

Only a few counts were recorded for this clone. The chain employs TRBV4-2 and TRBJ2-7; no clear D gene. Trimming shortened V by 0 bases and J by 4 bases, and 7 bases separated the two germline ends. The CDR3 runs to 13 residues. Per the germline V gene, CDR1 is LGHNA and CDR2 is YNFKEQ. The CDR3 is CASSQEIGYEQYF. CDR3 in DNA: TGTGCCAGCAGCCAAGAGATTGGTTACGAGCAGTACTTC.

The V gene is TRBV7-9, the J gene TRBJ2-7, with D uncertain. V was cut by 3 bases and J by 2 bases, with 8 bases left in between. The CDR3 length is 13 residues. Germline values: CDR1 SEHNR, CDR2 FQNEAQ (reference sequence). The CDR3 loop reads CASSFLGTYEQYF. CDR3 nucleotide sequence: TGTGCCAGCAGCTTTTTGGGCACCTACGAGCAGTACTTC.

The chain has TRBV4-3 and TRBJ1-4, with 7 bases that match TRBD1. The CDR3 consists of 15 residues. The germline gives CDR1 LGHNA, CDR2 YSLEER. The V gene end was trimmed by 3 bases and the J gene end by 9 bases; junction bases not matched to a gene: 10. The CDR3 DNA follows: TGCGCCAGCAGCCAGCCCGAAGGGGGCAGGCAAAAACTGTTTTTT. It specifies CASSQPEGGRQKLFF.

The chain carries TRBV10-1 and TRBJ1-2; D is uncertain. V was trimmed by 2 bases and J by 4 bases, leaving 11 bases between them. The length of the CDR3 is 14 residues. Germline V gives CDR1 WNHNN, CDR2 SYGVQD (reference sequence). CDR3 sequence reads: CASSEEGRPYGYTF. CDR3 in DNA: TGCGCCAGCAGTGAGGAGGGCCGCCCCTATGGCTACACCTTC.

This chain uses TRBV10-3 with TRBJ2-1; no clear D gene. This CDR3 comprises 14 residues. The V gene's germline CDR1 is ENHRY and CDR2 SYGVKD. V was trimmed by 3 bases and J by 8 bases, leaving 14 bases between them. Here the CDR3 reads CAISDPYASDEQFF. CDR3 DNA: TGTGCCATCAGTGATCCCTACGCGTCAGATGAGCAGTTCTTC.

As regards this clone: The junction and the germline gene differ at one end; a read error may be behind it. The CDR3 coding sequence is TGCGCCAGCAGTCAAGACAGGGGCGAAGGCTATGGCTACACCTTC. Residues: CASSQDRGEGYGYTF. V gene TRBV4-1 combines with J gene TRBJ1-2, with TRBD1 identical over 8 bases. Germline V gene data show CDR1 as MGHRA and CDR2 as YSYEKL. The CDR3 extends over 15 amino acids.

This chain joins TRBV5-8 and TRBJ1-1; 10 bases line up with TRBD1. CDR3 length: 13 amino acids. CDR1 is SGHTS and CDR2 is YDEGEE in the germline V gene. V shed 5 bases and J 6 bases; nucleotides not matched to a gene: 4. CDR3 region: CASRDRGQSEAFF. In DNA form, the CDR3 reads TGTGCCAGCAGAGACAGGGGGCAATCTGAAGCTTTCTTT.

This chain joins TRBV7-9 and TRBJ2-7, with D perhaps TRBD2 (5 bases). The CDR3 runs to 13 residues. CDR1 is SEHNR, CDR2 FQNEAQ, per germline (reference sequence). Trimming stripped 6 bases from V and 0 bases from J, with 9 bases between. CDR3 loop: CASRTRDSYEQYF. The CDR3, as DNA: TGTGCCAGCAGAACCCGGGACTCCTACGAGCAGTACTTC.

This clone has only one observation. The rearrangement joins TRBV29-1 to TRBJ1-6, with D possibly matching TRBD1 (5 bases). The V and J ends lost 6 bases and 7 bases respectively, with 10 bases between them. Germline values: CDR1 SQVTM, CDR2 ANQGSEA. This CDR3 is 12 amino acids long. CDR3 residues: CSVGEGNSPLHF. In DNA form, the CDR3 reads TGCAGCGTGGGGGAAGGAAATTCACCCCTCCACTTT.

The chain links TRBV6-7 to TRBJ1-2, with 11 positions matching TRBD1. TRBV6-7 is sorted into the ORF group, with uncertain function. Trimming at V came to 7 bases and at J to 6 bases, leaving 13 bases not matched to a gene. This CDR3 region has 16 residues. The CDR3 sequence is CASINLRTGGWDGYTF. The CDR3, as DNA: TGTGCCAGCATCAATCTTAGGACAGGGGGCTGGGATGGCTACACCTTC.

In its sample, this clone was seen a few times. The chain combines TRBV5-6 with TRBJ1-2, with no clear D. V lost 0 bases, J lost 2 bases, and 8 bases lay in between. The CDR3 length is 14 residues. Germline CDR1 reads SGHDT; CDR2 reads YYEEEE. The CDR3 loop reads CASSLVGSNYGYTF. The CDR3 DNA sequence: TGTGCCAGCAGCTTGGTAGGATCCAACTATGGCTACACCTTC. The whole variable domain, filled in from reference TRBV5-6 and TRBJ1-2, reads DAGVTQSPTHLIKTRGQQVTLRCSPKSGHDTVSWYQQALGQGPQFIFQYYEEEERQRGNFPDRFSGHQFPNYSSELNVNALLLGDSALYLCASSLVGSNYGYTFGSGTRLTVV.

The CDR3 DNA is TGTGCCAGCAGTTTTCGAGGCACAGATACGCAGTATTTT. Translating it yields CASSFRGTDTQYF. This chain connects TRBV12-3 or TRBV12-4 to TRBJ2-3; unclear D gene. The CDR3 is made up of 13 amino acids. With 3 bases removed from V and 1 base from J, the gap between germline ends came to 5 bases.

The chain links TRBV15 to TRBJ2-1; TRBD1 matches 10 bases. Germline CDR1 and CDR2: LNHNV and YYDKDF (reference sequence). The CDR3 runs to 14 residues. With V trimmed by 1 base and J by 7 bases, 1 base remained unmatched. CDR3 DNA: TGTGCCACCAGCAGAGGGGACAGGGGAAATGAGCAGTTCTTC. This gives the protein CATSRGDRGNEQFF.

The chain couples TRBV30 to TRBJ1-6; 7 bases are a match to TRBD1. Trimming cost V 4 bases and J 7 bases; bases outside gene matches: 10. The CDR3 is 15 residues long. Germline CDR1 and CDR2: GTSNPN and SVGIG (reference sequence). In DNA, the CDR3 is TGTGCCTGGATAAAAAAGACAGGGAGGAATTCACCCCTCCACTTT. It translates to CAWIKKTGRNSPLHF.

This clone was observed a handful of times. The rearrangement uses TRBV4-2 and TRBJ1-2; the D is unclear. The ends were cut back, 4 bases at V and 2 bases at J, with 14 bases in the middle. The CDR3 has 15 residues. Germline values: CDR1 LGHNA, CDR2 YNFKEQ. The CDR3: CASSPSRETNYGYTF. In nucleotides, the CDR3 is TGTGCCAGCAGCCCCTCCCGCGAAACAAACTATGGCTACACCTTC.

CDR3 sequence (DNA): TGTGCCAGCAGCGAGGGGGACAGGGGTCTTGAAAAACTGTTTTTT. Translated: CASSEGDRGLEKLFF. The J gene is TRBJ1-4, the V gene TRBV9; TRBD1 aligns across 10 bases. With 3 bases clipped from V and 7 bases from J, the junction kept 6 bases outside the gene matches. The CDR3 has 15 amino acids. The germline V gene has CDR1 SGDLS and CDR2 YYNGEE.

The rearrangement links TRBV9 to TRBJ1-6, with D unresolved. The CDR3 contains 16 residues. Trimming left V 0 bases short and J 7 bases short, with 14 bases between. Germline lookup yields CDR1 SGDLS and CDR2 YYNGEE. The CDR3 DNA sequence: TGTGCCAGCAGCGTAGGGGAGATTGGGTTGAATTCACCCCTCCACTTT. This gives the protein CASSVGEIGLNSPLHF.

This chain links TRBV2 with TRBJ2-7, with D possibly TRBD1 on 6 matching bases. The CDR3 loop spans 15 amino acids. The V end was cut by 3 bases, the J end by 4 bases, with 16 bases between. CDR1 SNHLY and CDR2 FYNNEI come from the germline V gene. The CDR3 sequence is CASSEGHPGQYEQYF. The CDR3 DNA is TGTGCCAGCAGTGAGGGACACCCCGGGCAGTACGAGCAGTACTTC.

The J gene is TRBJ2-2, the V gene TRBV5-4, with a tentative D call TRBD1 (5 bases). Trimming shortened V by 4 bases and J by 3 bases, and 10 bases separated the two germline ends. The CDR3 is made up of 14 amino acids. Germline CDR1 reads SGHNT; CDR2 reads YYREEE (reference sequence). CDR3 nucleotides: TGTGCCAGCAGCGGGGCCCCGGACACCGGGGAGCTGTTTTTT. It yields the protein CASSGAPDTGELFF.